These T cell receptor beta chains were read from a single sample in a study of technical replicates of blood from a few donors. Sequencing was performed with immunoSEQ multiplex PCR; in TCRdb, only in-frame clones are kept and a portion is missing. Of about 73,000 clones detected, roughly 90% appear once; the ten largest clones hold approximately 5%. The sequenced sample was PBMCs. The receptors were sampled from a human donor in good health. Some clones in this sample may be carry-over from other donors' samples. The conserved cysteine and the conserved F or W are not part of the CDR3 here. The order of the fields is J gene, V gene, CDR3 protein.

j_gene: TRBJ1-1
v_gene: TRBV4-3
CDR3aa: ASSQAGGALGTEAF

j_gene: TRBJ2-7
v_gene: TRBV10-3
CDR3aa: AISPHKRGADLNEPYEQY

j_gene: TRBJ1-2
v_gene: TRBV4-1
CDR3aa: ASSPRDRGSGYT

j_gene: TRBJ2-1
v_gene: TRBV6-5
CDR3aa: ASGTGTSGLVEQF

j_gene: TRBJ1-1
v_gene: TRBV2
CDR3aa: ASSGWTGVEAF

j_gene: TRBJ1-2
v_gene: TRBV6-5
CDR3aa: ASRGTGINYGYT

j_gene: TRBJ2-7
v_gene: TRBV6-6
CDR3aa: ASSREEERY

j_gene: TRBJ1-2
v_gene: TRBV7-2
CDR3aa: ASSDDRSHGYT

j_gene: TRBJ2-1
v_gene: TRBV7-2
CDR3aa: ASSAGQGDEQF

j_gene: TRBJ1-2
v_gene: TRBV6-5
CDR3aa: ASSYIWTEEYGYT

j_gene: TRBJ1-2
v_gene: TRBV7-9
CDR3aa: ASSLHRDRDYGYT

j_gene: TRBJ2-3
v_gene: TRBV29-1
CDR3aa: SVSGQGAATDTQY

j_gene: TRBJ1-1
v_gene: TRBV9
CDR3aa: ASSVEIGTAEAF

j_gene: TRBJ2-2
v_gene: TRBV11-2
CDR3aa: ASSSLPGTGELF

j_gene: TRBJ2-3
v_gene: TRBV27
CDR3aa: ASSLSGTGYTDTQY

j_gene: TRBJ2-5
v_gene: TRBV5-1
CDR3aa: ASSFGGVRETQY

j_gene: TRBJ2-7
v_gene: TRBV5-8
CDR3aa: ASSLRHGSSYEQY

j_gene: TRBJ1-3
v_gene: TRBV4-3
CDR3aa: ASSQARTGFGNTIY

j_gene: TRBJ2-7
v_gene: TRBV5-1
CDR3aa: ASSLGDTTYEQY

j_gene: TRBJ2-7
v_gene: TRBV7-9
CDR3aa: ASSLRLAGGHSYEQY

j_gene: TRBJ2-7
v_gene: TRBV7-2
CDR3aa: ASSSATGSYEQY

j_gene: TRBJ2-3
v_gene: TRBV7-8
CDR3aa: ASSLAGVGLAGAIRTDTQY

j_gene: TRBJ1-2
v_gene: TRBV6-1
CDR3aa: ASSQGGRDYT

j_gene: TRBJ1-2
v_gene: TRBV4-3
CDR3aa: ASSQDEGQGGYGYT